A selection of T cell receptor beta chains follows, all from one sample in a study of CD8 T cells in Susac syndrome. TCRdb itself ran the immunoSEQ multiplex PCR reads through MiXCR, one entry per CDR3 protein. The data contain roughly 200,000 distinct CDR3 sequences, approximately 94% of them singletons. Source material: CD4+ T cells from PBMCs. The receptors originated from a human donor with multiple sclerosis. The CDR3 runs from the conserved cysteine through the conserved F or W. The order of the fields is J gene, V gene, CDR3 length, clone size, D gene, CDR3 protein, CDR3 DNA. A D gene is named only where the DNA matches it firmly. The listing skips clone size in some rows; elsewhere it reads once, few, many or a size class.

j_call: TRBJ1-2; v_call: TRBV2; cdr3_length: 13; clone_size: -; d_call: -; cdr3_aa: CASSEGLNYGYTF; cdr3_nt: TGTGCCAGCAGTGAGGGGTTGAACTATGGCTACACCTTC
j_call: TRBJ1-6; v_call: TRBV12-3/TRBV12-4; cdr3_length: 12; clone_size: -; d_call: TRBD1; cdr3_aa: CASSDRGSPLHF; cdr3_nt: TGTGCCAGCAGTGACAGGGGTTCACCCCTCCACTTT
j_call: TRBJ2-3; v_call: TRBV7-9; cdr3_length: 15; clone_size: -; d_call: -; cdr3_aa: CASSRTRSSTDTQYF; cdr3_nt: TGTGCCAGCAGTCGGACTCGATCTAGCACAGATACGCAGTATTTT
j_call: TRBJ1-1; v_call: TRBV30; cdr3_length: 16; clone_size: -; d_call: -; cdr3_aa: CAWSGGLMGQNTEAFF; cdr3_nt: TGTGCCTGGAGTGGGGGCTTAATGGGGCAGAACACTGAAGCTTTCTTT
j_call: TRBJ2-3; v_call: TRBV9; cdr3_length: 15; clone_size: -; d_call: -; cdr3_aa: CASRPAVAGTDTQYF; cdr3_nt: TGTGCCAGCAGGCCGGCGGTGGCGGGCACAGATACGCAGTATTTT
j_call: TRBJ1-1; v_call: TRBV18; cdr3_length: 14; clone_size: few; d_call: TRBD1; cdr3_aa: CASSPGQTNTEAFF; cdr3_nt: TGTGCCAGCTCACCGGGACAGACTAACACTGAAGCTTTCTTT
j_call: TRBJ1-5; v_call: TRBV29-1; cdr3_length: 12; clone_size: -; d_call: -; cdr3_aa: CSVEGDGEPQHF; cdr3_nt: TGCAGCGTTGAAGGGGATGGGGAGCCCCAGCATTTT
j_call: TRBJ2-2; v_call: TRBV9; cdr3_length: 17; clone_size: -; d_call: TRBD1; cdr3_aa: CASSSRTGRGFDGELFF; cdr3_nt: TGTGCCAGCAGCTCCCGGACAGGGCGAGGATTTGACGGGGAGCTGTTTTTT
j_call: TRBJ2-7; v_call: TRBV12-3/TRBV12-4; cdr3_length: 14; clone_size: -; d_call: TRBD1; cdr3_aa: CASRGPGTGSEQYF; cdr3_nt: TGTGCCAGCAGGGGACCTGGGACAGGGTCCGAGCAGTACTTC
j_call: TRBJ2-3; v_call: TRBV15; cdr3_length: 18; clone_size: -; d_call: -; cdr3_aa: CATSRDHFRGAGGDTQYF; cdr3_nt: TGTGCCACCAGCAGAGATCATTTTCGGGGGGCAGGCGGAGATACGCAGTATTTT
j_call: TRBJ2-3; v_call: TRBV5-5; cdr3_length: 14; clone_size: -; d_call: TRBD1; cdr3_aa: CASSEGAMADTQYF; cdr3_nt: TGTGCCAGCAGCGAGGGGGCTATGGCAGATACGCAGTATTTT
j_call: TRBJ1-5; v_call: TRBV7-9; cdr3_length: 13; clone_size: -; d_call: -; cdr3_aa: CASSLPWGGPQHF; cdr3_nt: TGTGCCAGCAGTTTACCCTGGGGGGGGCCCCAGCATTTT
j_call: TRBJ1-2; v_call: TRBV29-1; cdr3_length: 12; clone_size: -; d_call: -; cdr3_aa: CSGGDSPPGYTF; cdr3_nt: TGCAGCGGGGGCGACAGTCCTCCTGGCTACACCTTC
j_call: TRBJ1-1; v_call: TRBV12-3/TRBV12-4; cdr3_length: 12; clone_size: -; d_call: -; cdr3_aa: CASSLAMADAFF; cdr3_nt: TGTGCCAGCAGTTTAGCGATGGCTGACGCTTTCTTT
j_call: TRBJ2-7; v_call: TRBV27; cdr3_length: 13; clone_size: -; d_call: -; cdr3_aa: CASSLQPSYEQYF; cdr3_nt: TGTGCCAGCAGTTTACAGCCCTCGTACGAGCAGTACTTC
j_call: TRBJ1-6; v_call: TRBV3-1; cdr3_length: 16; clone_size: -; d_call: TRBD1; cdr3_aa: CASSQARGQGNSPLHF; cdr3_nt: TGTGCCAGCAGCCAAGCAAGGGGGCAGGGGAATTCACCCCTCCACTTT
j_call: TRBJ2-7; v_call: TRBV4-3; cdr3_length: 13; clone_size: -; d_call: -; cdr3_aa: CASSQEASYEQYF; cdr3_nt: TGCGCCAGCAGCCAAGAAGCCAGTTACGAGCAGTACTTC
j_call: TRBJ2-3; v_call: TRBV5-1; cdr3_length: 15; clone_size: once; d_call: TRBD1; cdr3_aa: CASSLVGDRADTQYF; cdr3_nt: TGCGCCAGCAGCTTGGTGGGGGACAGGGCCGATACGCAGTATTTT
j_call: TRBJ2-5; v_call: TRBV23-1; cdr3_length: 12; clone_size: once; d_call: -; cdr3_aa: CAQGDSPETQYF; cdr3_nt: TGCGCCCAGGGTGACAGTCCAGAGACCCAGTACTTC
j_call: TRBJ2-1; v_call: TRBV20-1; cdr3_length: 14; clone_size: -; d_call: TRBD2; cdr3_aa: CSARRTSGGNEQFF; cdr3_nt: TGCAGTGCTAGAAGGACTAGCGGGGGGAATGAGCAGTTCTTC
j_call: TRBJ1-2; v_call: TRBV30; cdr3_length: 15; clone_size: -; d_call: TRBD1; cdr3_aa: CAWDGTGSAFYGYTF; cdr3_nt: TGTGCCTGGGACGGGACAGGGAGCGCTTTCTATGGCTACACCTTC
j_call: TRBJ1-1; v_call: TRBV29-1; cdr3_length: 12; clone_size: -; d_call: -; cdr3_aa: CSVGVFGTEAFF; cdr3_nt: TGCAGCGTTGGGGTATTCGGGACAGAAGCTTTCTTT
j_call: TRBJ2-7; v_call: TRBV15; cdr3_length: 17; clone_size: -; d_call: TRBD1; cdr3_aa: CATRRGTGGGFSYEQYF; cdr3_nt: TGTGCCACCAGACGCGGGACAGGGGGCGGCTTCTCCTACGAGCAGTACTTC
j_call: TRBJ2-2; v_call: TRBV12-5; cdr3_length: 14; clone_size: -; d_call: -; cdr3_aa: CASGLVTGSGELFF; cdr3_nt: TGTGCTAGTGGTTTGGTCACAGGGTCCGGGGAGCTGTTTTTT
j_call: TRBJ2-3; v_call: TRBV4-2; cdr3_length: 16; clone_size: -; d_call: -; cdr3_aa: CASSQDQGGVGDTQYF; cdr3_nt: TGTGCCAGCAGCCAAGATCAAGGGGGAGTCGGAGATACGCAGTATTTT
j_call: TRBJ2-7; v_call: TRBV29-1; cdr3_length: 15; clone_size: -; d_call: TRBD2; cdr3_aa: CSVRPTGGGTYEQYF; cdr3_nt: TGCAGCGTTCGCCCGACGGGCGGGGGAACCTACGAGCAGTACTTC
j_call: TRBJ2-5; v_call: TRBV20-1; cdr3_length: 13; clone_size: -; d_call: -; cdr3_aa: CSARQTPQETQYF; cdr3_nt: TGCAGTGCTAGACAGACACCACAAGAGACCCAGTACTTC
j_call: TRBJ2-7; v_call: TRBV29-1; cdr3_length: 13; clone_size: -; d_call: TRBD2; cdr3_aa: CSVASSGGYEQYF; cdr3_nt: TGCAGCGTTGCTTCTAGCGGGGGCTACGAGCAGTACTTC
j_call: TRBJ2-3; v_call: TRBV10-3; cdr3_length: 15; clone_size: -; d_call: -; cdr3_aa: CAISDRTSSTDTQYF; cdr3_nt: TGTGCCATCAGTGACCGGACTTCTAGCACAGATACGCAGTATTTT
j_call: TRBJ1-4; v_call: TRBV29-1; cdr3_length: 14; clone_size: -; d_call: -; cdr3_aa: CSVYPGLYNEKLFF; cdr3_nt: TGCAGCGTTTACCCGGGACTCTATAATGAAAAACTGTTTTTT
j_call: TRBJ2-3; v_call: TRBV19; cdr3_length: 13; clone_size: -; d_call: -; cdr3_aa: CASSTALGDTQYF; cdr3_nt: TGTGCCAGTAGTACCGCCCTGGGAGATACGCAGTATTTT
j_call: TRBJ1-2; v_call: TRBV7-9; cdr3_length: 14; clone_size: -; d_call: -; cdr3_aa: CASSFGLVDHGYTF; cdr3_nt: TGTGCCAGCAGCTTCGGTCTGGTAGATCACGGCTACACCTTC
j_call: TRBJ1-6; v_call: TRBV4-3; cdr3_length: 14; clone_size: -; d_call: -; cdr3_aa: CASSLPDGSPPLHF; cdr3_nt: TGCGCCAGCAGCCTCCCTGATGGTTCACCGCCCCTCCACTTT
j_call: TRBJ1-2; v_call: TRBV7-2; cdr3_length: 15; clone_size: -; d_call: -; cdr3_aa: CASSLAPGPDYGYTF; cdr3_nt: TGTGCCAGCAGCTTAGCCCCGGGGCCAGACTATGGCTACACCTTC
j_call: TRBJ1-1; v_call: TRBV5-1; cdr3_length: 14; clone_size: -; d_call: TRBD1; cdr3_aa: CASSTGTGNTEAFF; cdr3_nt: TGCGCCAGCAGCACCGGGACAGGGAACACTGAAGCTTTCTTT
j_call: TRBJ2-2; v_call: TRBV29-1; cdr3_length: 14; clone_size: -; d_call: -; cdr3_aa: CSASTDLDTGELFF; cdr3_nt: TGCAGCGCTTCGACAGACCTGGACACCGGGGAGCTGTTTTTT
j_call: TRBJ1-5; v_call: TRBV20-1; cdr3_length: 13; clone_size: -; d_call: -; cdr3_aa: CSASPVPNQPQHF; cdr3_nt: TGCAGTGCATCGCCAGTACCTAATCAGCCCCAGCATTTT
j_call: TRBJ2-7; v_call: TRBV14; cdr3_length: 18; clone_size: -; d_call: TRBD2; cdr3_aa: CASSQDRRGFPNIHEQYF; cdr3_nt: TGTGCCAGCAGCCAAGATCGGCGGGGGTTCCCGAACATTCACGAGCAGTACTTC
j_call: TRBJ2-7; v_call: TRBV7-9; cdr3_length: 14; clone_size: -; d_call: -; cdr3_aa: CASSSVTASYEQYF; cdr3_nt: TGTGCCAGCAGCTCGGTAACAGCCTCCTACGAGCAGTACTTC
j_call: TRBJ1-5; v_call: TRBV20-1; cdr3_length: 17; clone_size: once; d_call: -; cdr3_aa: CSASPFPGRKVNQPQHF; cdr3_nt: TGCAGTGCTAGCCCTTTTCCGGGACGCAAGGTCAATCAGCCCCAGCATTTT
j_call: TRBJ2-7; v_call: TRBV9; cdr3_length: 13; clone_size: -; d_call: -; cdr3_aa: CASSVGGSNEQYF; cdr3_nt: TGTGCCAGCAGCGTAGGCGGATCCAACGAGCAGTACTTC
j_call: TRBJ2-5; v_call: TRBV23-1; cdr3_length: 16; clone_size: -; d_call: TRBD2; cdr3_aa: CASSPPTSGVGETQYF; cdr3_nt: TGCGCCAGCAGTCCACCGACTAGCGGGGTGGGAGAGACCCAGTACTTC
j_call: TRBJ2-7; v_call: TRBV3-1; cdr3_length: 15; clone_size: -; d_call: -; cdr3_aa: CASSPRLSRSYEQYF; cdr3_nt: TGTGCCAGCAGCCCGCGACTATCGCGGTCCTACGAGCAGTACTTC
j_call: TRBJ2-7; v_call: TRBV4-1; cdr3_length: 15; clone_size: -; d_call: -; cdr3_aa: CASSQEGVSGYEQYF; cdr3_nt: TGCGCCAGCAGCCAAGAAGGCGTCTCTGGATACGAGCAGTACTTC
j_call: TRBJ1-2; v_call: TRBV14; cdr3_length: 15; clone_size: -; d_call: -; cdr3_aa: CASSHGPFSNYGYTF; cdr3_nt: TGTGCCAGCAGCCATGGTCCCTTCTCCAACTATGGCTACACCTTC
j_call: TRBJ2-3; v_call: TRBV11-2; cdr3_length: 14; clone_size: -; d_call: -; cdr3_aa: CASSYRPGTDTQYF; cdr3_nt: TGTGCCAGCAGCTATCGCCCAGGCACAGATACGCAGTATTTT
j_call: TRBJ2-3; v_call: TRBV6-2/TRBV6-3; cdr3_length: 15; clone_size: -; d_call: -; cdr3_aa: CASSQTVTLTDTQYF; cdr3_nt: TGTGCCAGCAGTCAGACAGTTACCCTCACAGATACGCAGTATTTT
j_call: TRBJ1-2; v_call: TRBV12-3/TRBV12-4; cdr3_length: 14; clone_size: -; d_call: -; cdr3_aa: CASRTDVGVGGYTF; cdr3_nt: TGTGCCAGCAGGACAGACGTTGGGGTGGGAGGCTACACCTTC
j_call: TRBJ1-6; v_call: TRBV6-1; cdr3_length: 18; clone_size: -; d_call: -; cdr3_aa: CASTPRIDSTASNSPLHF; cdr3_nt: TGTGCCAGCACCCCCCGCATAGACTCAACGGCTAGTAATTCACCCCTCCACTTT